The clone carrying this T cell receptor (beta chain) was found once. This entry is derived from a study of blood T cell repertoires in COVID-19. TCRdb's copy holds only in-frame clones and misses some; the assay was immunoSEQ multiplex PCR. Of 200,000 or so clones in the sample, around 79% were seen once. Trimming removed 6 bases at V and 14 bases at J, with 17 bases between. Germline-derived CDR1 and CDR2 are PRHDT and FYEKMQ (reference sequence). There are 12 residues in the CDR3. This chain links TRBV13 with TRBJ2-1; D is possibly TRBD2 (5 bases). The sample was peripheral blood. The source of this sequence is a man between 60 and 75 years old with active or convalescent COVID-19. The CDR3 protein is CASRLAGSGEFF. DNA of the CDR3: TGTGCCAGCAGGTTGGCGGGCTCCGGGGAGTTCTTC.